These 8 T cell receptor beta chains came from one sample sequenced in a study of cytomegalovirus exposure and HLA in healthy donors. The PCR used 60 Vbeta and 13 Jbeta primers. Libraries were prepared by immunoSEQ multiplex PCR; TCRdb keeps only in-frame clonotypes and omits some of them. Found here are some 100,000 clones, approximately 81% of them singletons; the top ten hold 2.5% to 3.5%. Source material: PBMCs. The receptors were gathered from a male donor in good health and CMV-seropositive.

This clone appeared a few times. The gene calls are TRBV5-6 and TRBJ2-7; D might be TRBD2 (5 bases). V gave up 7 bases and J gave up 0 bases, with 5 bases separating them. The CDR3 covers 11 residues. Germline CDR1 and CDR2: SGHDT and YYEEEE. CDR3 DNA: TGTGCCAGCGGACTCTCCTACGAGCAGTACTTC. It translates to CASGLSYEQYF. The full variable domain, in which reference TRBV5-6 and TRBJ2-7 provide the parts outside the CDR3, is DAGVTQSPTHLIKTRGQQVTLRCSPKSGHDTVSWYQQALGQGPQFIFQYYEEEERQRGNFPDRFSGHQFPNYSSELNVNALLLGDSALYLCASGLSYEQYFGPGTRLTVT.

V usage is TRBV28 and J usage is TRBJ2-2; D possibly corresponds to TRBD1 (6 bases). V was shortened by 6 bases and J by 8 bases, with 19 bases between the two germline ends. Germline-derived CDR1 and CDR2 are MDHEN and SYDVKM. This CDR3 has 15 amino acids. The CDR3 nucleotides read TGTGCCAGCAGCCCGGGACATACCCTACCGGGGGAGCTGTTTTTT. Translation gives CASSPGHTLPGELFF. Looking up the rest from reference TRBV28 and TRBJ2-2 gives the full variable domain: DVKVTQSSRYLVKRTGEKVFLECVQDMDHENMFWYRQDPGLGLRLIYFSYDVKMKEKGDIPEGYSVSREKKERFSLILESASTNQTSMYLCASSPGHTLPGELFFGEGSRLTVL.

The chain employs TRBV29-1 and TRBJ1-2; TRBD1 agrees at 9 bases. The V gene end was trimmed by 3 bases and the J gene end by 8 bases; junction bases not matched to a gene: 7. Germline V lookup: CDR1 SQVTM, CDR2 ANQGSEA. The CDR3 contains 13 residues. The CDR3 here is CSVDLQGARGYTF. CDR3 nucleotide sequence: TGCAGCGTTGACTTACAGGGGGCGCGGGGCTACACCTTC.

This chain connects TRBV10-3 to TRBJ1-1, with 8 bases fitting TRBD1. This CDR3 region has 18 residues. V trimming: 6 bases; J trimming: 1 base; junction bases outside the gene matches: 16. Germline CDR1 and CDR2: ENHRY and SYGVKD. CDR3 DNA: TGTGCCATCAGACGCTTTCAGGGGGCGGAGACCACGAACACTGAAGCTTTCTTT. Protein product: CAIRRFQGAETTNTEAFF.

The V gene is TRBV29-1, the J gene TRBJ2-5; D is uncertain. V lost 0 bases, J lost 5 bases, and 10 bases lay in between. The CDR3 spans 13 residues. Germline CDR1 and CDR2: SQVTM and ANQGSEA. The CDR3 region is CSVEDRVSETQYF. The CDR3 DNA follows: TGCAGCGTTGAAGATCGTGTGAGCGAGACCCAGTACTTC. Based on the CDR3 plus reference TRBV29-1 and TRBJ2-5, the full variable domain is SAVISQKPSRDICQRGTSLTIQCQVDSQVTMMFWYRQQPGQSLTLIATANQGSEATYESGFVIDKFPISRPNLTFSTLTVSNMSPEDSSIYLCSVEDRVSETQYFGPGTRLLVL.

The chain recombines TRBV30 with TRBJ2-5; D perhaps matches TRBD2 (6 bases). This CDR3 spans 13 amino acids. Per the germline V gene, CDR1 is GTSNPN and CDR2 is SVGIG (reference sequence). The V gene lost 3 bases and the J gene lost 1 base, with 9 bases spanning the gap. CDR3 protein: CAWSGGFQETQYF. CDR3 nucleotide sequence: TGTGCCTGGAGCGGGGGATTCCAAGAGACCCAGTACTTC.

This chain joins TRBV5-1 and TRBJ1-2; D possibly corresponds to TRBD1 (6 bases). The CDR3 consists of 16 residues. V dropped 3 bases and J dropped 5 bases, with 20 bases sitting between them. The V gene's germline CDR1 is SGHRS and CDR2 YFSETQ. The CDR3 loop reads CASSSGPGDPAYGYTF. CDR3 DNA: TGCGCCAGCAGCTCCGGTCCAGGGGACCCTGCTTATGGCTACACCTTC. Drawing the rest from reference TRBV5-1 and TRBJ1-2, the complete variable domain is KAGVTQTPRYLIKTRGQQVTLSCSPISGHRSVSWYQQTPGQGLQFLFEYFSETQRNKGNFPGRFSGRQFSNSRSEMNVSTLELGDSALYLCASSSGPGDPAYGYTFGSGTRLTVV.

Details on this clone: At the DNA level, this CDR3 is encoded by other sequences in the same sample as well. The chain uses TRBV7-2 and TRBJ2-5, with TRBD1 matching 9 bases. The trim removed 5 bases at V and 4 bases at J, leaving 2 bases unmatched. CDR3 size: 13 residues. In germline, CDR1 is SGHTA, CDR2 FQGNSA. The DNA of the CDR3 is TGTGCCAGCAGCCTACAGGGGGCAGAGACCCAGTACTTC. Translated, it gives CASSLQGAETQYF.